The present T cell receptor (beta chain) was sequenced within a study of cytomegalovirus exposure and HLA in healthy donors (dated by TCRdb to the late 2010s). For the wider study: In an earlier analysis of approximately 640 of the donors, roughly 300 Gb of sequence data and approximately 120 million unique TCR beta sequences from roughly 180 million T cells were reported. An early release covering some 640 HLA-typed donors comprised approximately 290 gigabases of sequencing data and roughly 85 million unique TCR sequences. The genetic ancestry cluster associated with self-reported Caucasian donors included roughly four fifths of the roughly 400 genotyped donors. The study aimed to test whether signatures of past pathogen exposure could be identified by cataloging public T cell receptors. The study used immunosequencing to profile the T cell repertoires of about 670 subjects and linked those repertoires to cytomegalovirus serostatus. Along with the approximately 620-subject first cohort, a separate validation cohort of 120 different subjects was used. The study combined high-throughput TCR immunosequencing, statistical association of individual TCRs with disease status, and machine learning to predict cytomegalovirus infection status. In a later analysis, previously published TCR beta repertoires from 550 to 700 donors were re-analyzed and high-resolution HLA genotyping was added so that TCR occurrence patterns could be studied. In the later analysis, no new phenotypic data were used to find candidate immune exposures; instead, reliance was placed on TCR beta sequences and their occurrence across donors. In an earlier analysis of 500 to 650 of the donors, high-throughput TCR beta sequencing was used to judge whether each TCR beta V gene segment behaved as functional or pseudogenic. Donor age, sex, ethnicity and CMV serostatus were compiled alongside the repertoire data. Genome-wide SNP genotypes for about 55% of the roughly 670 donors were used in a later genetic analysis, which treated that subset as a discovery cohort. Every discovery cohort repertoire had been produced on one sequencing platform. HLA typing included class I and class II loci at four-digit resolution. The number of typed donors differed by locus: roughly 620-640 for A, B, C, DRB1 and DQB1; 500 to 550 for DQA1; around 610 for DPA1; and some 470 for DPB1. Because of strong linkage in the cohort, five DR-DQ haplotypes were treated as single units for association and clustering. Among 300 to 500 genotyped donors of the cohort, an average of approximately 240,000 unique TCR beta nucleotide sequences was sequenced per donor, of which about 20% were non-productive.

The library was made by the immunoSEQ multiplex PCR assay. For the multiplex PCR, a mixture combining 60 forward primers for TCR Vbeta segments and 13 reverse primers for TCR Jbeta segments was used. A multiplex PCR assay on genomic DNA amplified the CDR3 region of rearranged TCR beta genes. Amplified TCR beta libraries were sequenced as 87-base-pair reads on the Illumina HiSeq System. As for the original processing: A later analysis counted approximately 76 million unique TCR beta chains across the 500 to 850 repertoires, and around 12 million of these chains were shared by at least two donors. Raw reads were error-corrected and collapsed into unique sequences by a nearest-neighbor algorithm in which closely related sequences were merged to remove PCR and sequencing errors. CDR3 sequences were aligned to IMGT reference sequences to assign V, D and J gene segments. For a sequence to be retained, a match of at least six nucleotides was required to both a V gene segment and a J gene segment. A rearrangement counted as productive if the CDR3 had no stop codons and remained in frame with V and J, and every other rearrangement counted as non-productive. CDR3 was defined according to IMGT convention as the region running from the second conserved V-encoded cysteine to the conserved J-encoded phenylalanine. The earlier analysis of about 590 of the donors excluded sequences that lacked an unambiguous match to a single V gene segment. An earlier analysis of several hundred of the donors classified V segments as functional when productive rearrangements were above 56.7% and as segregating when the standard deviation between donors was above 5%. A statistical classification framework was built to diagnose cytomegalovirus status from the catalog of TCR beta chain sequences. V and J gene assignment, in a later analysis, came from comparing TCR nucleotide sequences with IMGT/GENE-DB human TR gene sequences. A later analysis assigned CDR3 sequences and most-parsimonious VDJ recombination scenarios with the TCRdist pipeline. In a later analysis, each TCR beta chain was defined by its CDR3 amino acid sequence together with its V-gene family, and reads lacking a unique V-gene family were excluded. To address suspected cross-contamination and a sequencing artifact, a later analysis removed approximately 600 highly shared, low-generation-probability nucleotide sequences. For each public chain, a later analysis derived a clonal expansion index from normalized ranks of inferred template counts within each repertoire. In a later analysis, generation probabilities were computed using a VDJ recombination model fitted to out-of-frame rearrangements, and the results were checked against IGoR. In a later analysis, TCR-TCR, TCR-HLA and TCR-CMV co-occurrence was scored with hypergeometric tests, and a repertoire-size bias correction was applied to TCR pairs. False discovery rates were estimated in a later analysis by permuting HLA or CMV assignments 20 times. In a later analysis, co-occurring TCRs were grouped with DBSCAN, and TCRdist sequence similarity was added when clustering was performed within HLA-allele-positive subsets. For co-occurrence clustering, repertoires with fewer than 30,000 or more than 120,000 public chains were excluded, along with five repertoires with anomalous nucleotide sharing. In TCRdb, the immuneACCESS table is reduced to in-frame sequences with V and J assigned. These tables do not hold every clone; where another copy was compared, an unresolved V gene accounts for under half, and the others remain unexplained. The V and J calls and the clone size are those of that table, but D and trimming were determined from the DNA. For this sample there are some 190,000 clones; over 65% appear just once. The ten largest clonotypes hold around 1.5% of the sample.

The cohort was made up of 500 to 800 healthy bone marrow donors. At the time of sampling, every cohort member was nominally healthy, though immune exposures that went unrecorded were likely present. The donor was CMV seronegative and was included in the group of a few hundred seronegative cohort members. A peripheral blood sample was provided by each donor, and peripheral blood mononuclear cells were used for TCR beta sequencing. Genomic DNA was extracted from the blood cell samples with the Qiagen DNeasy Blood Extraction Kit. Paper-wide results and their limitations: A later genetic analysis associated a missense DCLRE1C variant with V-gene and J-gene trimming of TCR beta chains, and an independent cohort replicated the association. CMV serostatus was the only immune exposure information available for the cohort. A further reported finding was that TCR beta sequences accurately predicted the HLA-A and HLA-B alleles for most subjects in the first cohort. A later analysis associated roughly 17,000 TCR beta sequences with specific HLA alleles at a false discovery rate of 0.05. Assigning TCR associations to individual alleles was difficult when HLA alleles, especially DR and DQ, strongly co-occurred. The sequencing pipeline was judged likely to have produced a cluster of highly shared sequence variants as a technical artifact. Approximately 16 rarely observed V segments, including chromosome 9 orphons, were excluded from the earlier analysis of approximately 500 of the donors because counts were too low. The 87-base-pair reads could not distinguish some IMGT-functional V segments, including TRBV6-2 and TRBV6-3, so those segments were excluded. In a later analysis, TCR association rates were found to vary across HLA loci, with the most associated TCRs seen for DRB1 alleles and the fewest for HLA-C alleles. The classifier was reported to diagnose cytomegalovirus status with high specificity and sensitivity in both the original and validation cohorts. In a later analysis, HLA-associated TCR beta chains were found to be more clonally expanded and to have lower generation probabilities than equally common non-associated chains. Presence/absence analyses assumed roughly uniform sequencing depth across donors, an assumption that may not hold. The study listed over 150 TCR beta chains as associated with cytomegalovirus. A later analysis found that most CMV-associated TCR beta chains appeared HLA-restricted, with HLA associations seemingly driven largely by CMV exposure. Because HLA typing was missing for some donors at each locus, association tests included only the typed subset. According to the authors, the approach could potentially be generalized to other disease states and immunological phenotypes. In this cohort, only TCR beta chains were sequenced, and detectable features were limited by the absence of alpha or paired-chain data. Compared with the roughly 720-donor mean, donors in an Asian-associated ancestry cluster had fewer N-insertions in productive TCRs, according to a later genetic analysis. While some public TCRs were present in many individuals, most TCR sequences turned up only very rarely across donors. In vitro tests confirmed that a few of the cytomegalovirus-associated TCR beta chains recognize cytomegalovirus antigens. In an earlier analysis of a few hundred of the donors, most TCR beta V segments were observed in productive rearrangements about 87% or about 30% of the time, broadly matching IMGT annotations. According to a later analysis, parvovirus B19, influenza, CMV and Epstein-Barr virus appeared linked to several top co-occurrence clusters. Correlated functional status among segregating V segments might reflect linkage disequilibrium, but an unknown experimental factor could not be ruled out.

CDR3 length: 16 amino acids, cysteine to phenylalanine. Only the CDR3 DNA stays, 48 bases, in frame from base 1. After removal of 4 bases from V and 7 bases from J, the junction retains 16 bases not matched to a gene. To note about this clone: Its antigen specificity is not known. Per-nucleotide qualities are absent, and no much larger clonotype sits a single base away.

Rearrangement joined TRBV5-3 to TRBJ1-2; a stretch of 7 junction bases matches TRBD1. TRBV5-3 is known as an ORF, though its function is uncertain. The source material was PBMCs. This clonotype originated in a man younger than 35 in good health and CMV-seronegative. The CDR3 protein: CARSPWGKIRQGGYTF. The DNA reads as follows: TGTGCCAGAAGCCCATGGGGCAAGATTAGACAGGGTGGCTACACCTTC.